The clone carrying this T cell receptor (beta chain) occurred once. This specimen belongs to a study of cytomegalovirus exposure and HLA in healthy donors. The length of the CDR3 is 17 residues. V trimming: 5 bases; J trimming: 1 base; junction bases outside the gene matches: 10. CDR1 is LNHNV, CDR2 YYDKDF, per germline (reference sequence). It was with 60 Vbeta and 13 Jbeta primers that the PCR ran. Using immunoSEQ multiplex PCR, the repertoire was profiled, and TCRdb retains in-frame clones only, with some absent. The sample consists of roughly 140,000 clones, around three fifths of them appearing once.

This sequence joins TRBV15 and TRBJ2-3; 9 bases align to TRBD2. Sequencing was performed on PBMCs. The origin of this receptor is a young woman in good health and CMV-seropositive. The chain's CDR3 is CATSGPGTSSGTDTQYF. The CDR3 DNA follows: TGTGCCACCAGCGGCCCCGGGACTAGCTCTGGCACAGATACGCAGTATTTT.